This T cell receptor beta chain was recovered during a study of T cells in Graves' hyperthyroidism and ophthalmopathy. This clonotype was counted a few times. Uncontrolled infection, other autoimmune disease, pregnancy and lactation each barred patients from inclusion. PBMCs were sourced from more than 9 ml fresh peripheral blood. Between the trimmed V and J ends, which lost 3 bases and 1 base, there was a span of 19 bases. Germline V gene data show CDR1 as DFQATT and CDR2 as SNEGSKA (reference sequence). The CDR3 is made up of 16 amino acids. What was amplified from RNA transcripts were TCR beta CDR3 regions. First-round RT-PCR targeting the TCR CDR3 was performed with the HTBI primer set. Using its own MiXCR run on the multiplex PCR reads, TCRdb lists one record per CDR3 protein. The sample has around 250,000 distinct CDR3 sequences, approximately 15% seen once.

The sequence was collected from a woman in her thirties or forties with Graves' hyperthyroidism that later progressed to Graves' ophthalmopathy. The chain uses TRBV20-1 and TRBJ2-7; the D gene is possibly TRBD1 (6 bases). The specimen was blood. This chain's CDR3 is CSARGRYETGSYEQYF. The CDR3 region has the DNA TGCAGTGCTAGGGGACGGTATGAGACAGGTTCCTACGAGCAGTACTTC.